A single sample gave rise to the 5 T cell receptor beta chains below, sequenced in a study of T cells in Graves' hyperthyroidism and ophthalmopathy. TCR beta CDR3 regions were amplified from RNA transcripts. First-round RT-PCR of the TCR CDR3 relied on the HTBI primer set. TCRdb passed the multiplex PCR reads through MiXCR, listing each CDR3 protein once. Of roughly 330,000 distinct CDR3 sequences in the sample, roughly 15% were seen once. The sequencing sample was made of blood. The receptors were gathered from a man aged 25-40 years with Graves' hyperthyroidism.

J is TRBJ1-5 and V is TRBV5-8, with D possibly being TRBD1 (6 bases). This CDR3 contains 16 residues. V lost 6 bases and J 2 bases, leaving 18 bases between the germline ends. The V gene's germline CDR1 is SGHTS and CDR2 YDEGEE. As DNA, the CDR3 is TGTGCCAGCATCCACCGGACGACAGGCCGCAATCAGCCCCAGCATTTT. Protein sequence: CASIHRTTGRNQPQHF. Full variable domain (outside the CDR3, taken from reference TRBV5-8 and TRBJ1-5): EAGVTQSPTHLIKTRGQQATLRCSPISGHTSVYWYQQALGLGLQFLLWYDEGEERNRGNFPPRFSGRQFPNYSSELNVNALELEDSALYLCASIHRTTGRNQPQHFGDGTRLSIL.

Here the CDR3 DNA reads TGTGCCAGTAGTATCTGGACTAGCGGGAGCCACGAGCAGTACTTC. Its translation is CASSIWTSGSHEQYF. The genes are TRBV19 and TRBJ2-7; 13 nucleotides align to TRBD2. Trimming at V came to 3 bases and at J to 5 bases, leaving 4 bases not matched to a gene. CDR3 length equals 15 residues. CDR1 and CDR2 from the germline V gene are LNHDA and SQIVND (reference sequence).

The chain is built from TRBV7-9 and TRBJ1-1, with a weak D call TRBD1 (6 bases). CDR1 is SEHNR and CDR2 is FQNEAQ in the germline V gene (reference sequence). Trimming removed 1 base from V and 0 bases from J, with 9 bases in between. The CDR3 length is 15 residues. The CDR3 nucleotides are TGTGCCAGCAGCTTAGGGGGACACCTGAACACTGAAGCTTTCTTT. As protein: CASSLGGHLNTEAFF.

V is TRBV7-2 and J is TRBJ1-1; D ambiguous. The CDR3 has 11 amino acids. The ends were cut back, 5 bases at V and 10 bases at J, with 11 bases in the middle. CDR1 and CDR2 (germline): SGHTA, FQGNSA. Here the CDR3 reads CASSPNMGAFF. The DNA of the CDR3 is TGTGCCAGCAGCCCTAATATGGGAGCTTTCTTT.

This clonotype was seen many times. The rearrangement links TRBV6-1 to TRBJ2-1; tentative D call: TRBD2 (6 bases). The CDR3 length is 13 residues. Germline lookup yields CDR1 MNHNS and CDR2 SASEGT. V was pared by 5 bases and J by 9 bases, with 14 bases between. CDR3: CASSTGGLGEQFF. As DNA, the CDR3 is TGTGCCAGCAGTACCGGGGGTCTGGGTGAGCAGTTCTTC.